The text below deals with one T cell receptor beta chain. The antigen is not known. Being one base from a much bigger clone, this may be a read error. This CDR3 is missing its conserved last phenylalanine or tryptophan, likely due to a read error. Patients counted as stable if ophthalmopathy did not develop within 18 months. Trimming took off 7 bases at V and 0 bases at J, with 13 bases between the two ends. This CDR3 is built from 14 residues. The germline V gene encodes CDR1 SGHTA and CDR2 FQGNSA. These data originate in a study of T cells in Graves' hyperthyroidism and ophthalmopathy. Study-wide results and caveats: Most clonotypes expanded in the thyroid (above 0.001) were also present in blood.

The TCR beta CDR3 regions underwent amplification using RNA transcripts as the source. During a first-round RT-PCR of the TCR CDR3, the HTBI primer set was used. TCRdb called the multiplex PCR reads again in MiXCR, with one record for every CDR3 protein. This sample has 400,000 to 600,000 distinct CDR3 sequences; around 20% occur once, and the top ten carry more than 20%. Sequencing used blood. The sequence came from a man aged 18 to 30 with Graves' hyperthyroidism. V gene TRBV7-2 combines with J gene TRBJ2-7; the D call may be TRBD1 or TRBD2 (5 bases each). CDR3 in amino acids: CASTRDRSSYEQYY. The CDR3 nucleotides are TGTGCCAGCACCAGGGACCGCAGCTCCTACGAGCAGTACTAC.